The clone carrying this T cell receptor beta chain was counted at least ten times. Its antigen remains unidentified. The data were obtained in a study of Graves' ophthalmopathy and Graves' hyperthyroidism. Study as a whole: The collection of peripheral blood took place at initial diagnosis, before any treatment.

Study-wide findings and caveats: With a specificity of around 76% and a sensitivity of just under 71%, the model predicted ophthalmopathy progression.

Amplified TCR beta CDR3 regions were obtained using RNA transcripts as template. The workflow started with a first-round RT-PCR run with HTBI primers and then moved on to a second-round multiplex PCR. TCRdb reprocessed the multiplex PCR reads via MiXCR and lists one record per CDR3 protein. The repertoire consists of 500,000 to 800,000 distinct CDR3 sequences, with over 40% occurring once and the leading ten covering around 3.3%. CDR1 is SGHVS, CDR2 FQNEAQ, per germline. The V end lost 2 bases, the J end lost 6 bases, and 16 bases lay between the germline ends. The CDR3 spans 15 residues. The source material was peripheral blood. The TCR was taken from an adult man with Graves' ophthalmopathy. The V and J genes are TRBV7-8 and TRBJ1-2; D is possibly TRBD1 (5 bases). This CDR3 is CASSLSPGAGNGYTF. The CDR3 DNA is TGTGCCAGCAGCTTAAGCCCCGGGGCAGGGAATGGCTACACCTTC.